This T cell receptor (beta chain) came from a study of CD8 T cells in ankylosing spondylitis. MiXCR was run by TCRdb on the 5' RACE reads, yielding one entry per CDR3 protein. Of 200,000 or so distinct CDR3 sequences in the sample, 18% were seen once. The CDR3 is 15 residues long. Germline trimming cut 5 bases from V and 6 bases from J; bases unmatched to any gene: 13. The V and J genes are TRBV12-3 or TRBV12-4 and TRBJ2-7; 7 nucleotides match TRBD2. The clonotype was recovered from a male donor between 5 and 35 years old with ankylosing spondylitis or in good health (not recorded which). The specimen was blood, either unsorted or a sorted T cell fraction (not recorded which). The CDR3: CASSPGTTLLSEQYV. The CDR3 DNA reads TGTGCCAGCAGTCCGGGGACTACTCTCCTCTCCGAGCAGTACGTC.